The 7 T cell receptor beta chains below were found in one sample sequenced in a study of T cells in localized non-small cell lung cancer. The assay was immunoSEQ multiplex PCR, and TCRdb's table has in-frame clones only and misses some. The profile shows tens of thousands of clones, around 82% of them singletons. The material was PBMCs, obtained before any cancer treatment. The receptors were sampled from a man between 40 and 75 years old with stage II squamous cell lung carcinoma.

The chain links TRBV9 to TRBJ2-1; maybe TRBD2 (6 bases). Trimming left V 0 bases short and J 2 bases short, with 12 bases between. CDR1 and CDR2 (germline): SGDLS, YYNGEE. The CDR3 runs to 16 residues. CDR3 protein: CASSVAGRGTYNEQFF. The CDR3 nucleotides read TGTGCCAGCAGCGTAGCGGGGCGGGGAACCTACAATGAGCAGTTCTTC.

Concerning this clone: One junction end disagrees with the germline gene, perhaps due to a read error. The chain carries TRBV5-4 and TRBJ1-4, with D perhaps matching TRBD1 (6 bases). The CDR3 is 17 residues long. CDR1 and CDR2 (germline): SGHNT, YYREEE (reference sequence). CDR3 sequence (DNA): TGCGCCAGCAGCCAAGATCCCCAGGGGAACGGAAGGGAAAAACTGTTTTTT. Protein sequence: CASSQDPQGNGREKLFF.

The chain is built from TRBV14 and TRBJ2-5; weak D call: TRBD2 (5 bases). The CDR3 has 16 residues. V lost 3 bases and J 3 bases, leaving 17 bases between the germline ends. Germline-derived CDR1 and CDR2 are SGHDN and FVKESK. The CDR3 spells CASSHFLGRDKETQYF. CDR3 in DNA: TGTGCCAGCAGCCACTTCTTGGGTCGGGATAAAGAGACCCAGTACTTC.

The DNA for the CDR3 is TGTGCCAGCTCCAGACTAGCGGGGGATGGGGCCAACGTCCTGACTTTC. Protein sequence: CASSRLAGDGANVLTF. This rearrangement joins TRBV18 to TRBJ2-6; TRBD2 aligns across 12 bases. CDR3 length: 16 amino acids. Germline values: CDR1 KGHSH, CDR2 LQKENI. J gave up 3 bases and V 6 bases, and 3 bases lay outside the gene matches.

The chain links TRBV7-5 to TRBJ2-7; the table's D call, TRBD1, was not checked against the DNA. TRBV7-5 is a documented pseudogene. The length of the CDR3 is 17 residues. In DNA, the CDR3 is TGTGCCAGAAGCTCTCCGGGACAGGGGGCACCCCTGAACTCTGGGTACTTC. Its translation is CARSSPGQGAPLNSGYF.

The chain combines TRBV28 with TRBJ1-5; D is ambiguous. Trimming stripped 10 bases from V and 4 bases from J, with 20 bases between. The germline V gene encodes CDR1 MDHEN and CDR2 SYDVKM. This CDR3 comprises 15 residues. In nucleotides, the CDR3 is TGTGCCACCCACCAGCGGGTGAATCGGAATCAGCCCCAGCATTTT. Translation gives CATHQRVNRNQPQHF.

The gene calls are TRBV6-5 and TRBJ1-4, with 9 positions matching TRBD1. V lost 6 bases and J lost 8; bases outside the gene matches: 10. The CDR3 runs to 15 residues. Germline V gene data show CDR1 as MNHEY and CDR2 as SVGAGI. The CDR3 region is CASRGTGGGWEKLFF. The CDR3 nucleotides read TGTGCCAGCAGGGGTACAGGGGGCGGTTGGGAAAAACTGTTTTTT.